A single sample is the source of the 9 T cell receptor beta chains below, sequenced in a study of T cell clones after liver transplantation. Sequencing was performed with immunoSEQ multiplex PCR; in TCRdb, only in-frame clones are kept and a portion is missing. The data show tens of thousands of clones, with 70% to 85% seen just once and approximately 8.5% held by the top ten. Specimen: CD4+ T cells from blood, collected before liver transplant. The receptor set was obtained from a human donor who received a liver transplant.

For the CDR3, the DNA is TGCGCCAGCAGCCCTCTGTGGACAGGGGTTACAGATACGCAGTATTTT. Its translation: CASSPLWTGVTDTQYF. The chain uses TRBV4-3 and TRBJ2-3; 9 nucleotides line up with TRBD1. This CDR3 has 16 residues. From germline, CDR1 is LGHNA and CDR2 YSLEER. Trimming at V came to 4 bases and at J to 3 bases, leaving 8 bases not matched to a gene.

This clone was seen only once. The chain has TRBV5-1 and TRBJ2-5; 9 bases match TRBD2. The CDR3 consists of 14 residues. Germline assignment: CDR1 SGHRS and CDR2 YFSETQ. Trimming at V came to 4 bases and at J to 5 bases, leaving 6 bases not matched to a gene. CDR3 nucleotide sequence: TGCGCCAGCAGCGGGGGACTAGCAGGGGAGACCCAGTACTTC. The encoded protein is CASSGGLAGETQYF.

The chain is built from TRBV21-1 and TRBJ2-7; the table assigns TRBD1, which was not confirmed against the DNA. TRBV21-1 is an annotated pseudogene. This CDR3 has 13 amino acids. The CDR3: CASSARQGGEQYF. The CDR3 DNA reads as TGTGCCAGCAGCGCAAGACAGGGCGGCGAGCAGTACTTC.

The chain recombines TRBV4-1 with TRBJ2-1; TRBD2 aligns across 7 bases. The length of the CDR3 is 15 residues. V was clipped by 0 bases and J by 6 bases; unmatched bases: 5. The germline CDR1 and CDR2 sequences are MGHRA and YSYEKL. The CDR3 loop is CASSQEGREGNEQFF. CDR3 coding DNA: TGCGCCAGCAGCCAAGAAGGCAGGGAGGGCAATGAGCAGTTCTTC.

CDR3 bases: TGTGCCAGCAGCTTAGCGTTGGCCAGTGCACCCCTCCACTTT. It translates to CASSLALASAPLHF. J is TRBJ1-6 and V is TRBV11-2, with D unresolved. Between the trimmed V and J ends, which lost 1 base and 11 bases, there was a span of 12 bases. The CDR3 is 14 residues long. CDR1 and CDR2 (germline): SGHAT, FQNNGV.

V gene TRBV9 combines with J gene TRBJ2-5; D assignment may be TRBD1 or TRBD2 (5 bases each). This CDR3 has 14 residues. Germline V gene lookup returns CDR1 SGDLS and CDR2 YYNGEE. V lost 0 bases, J lost 5 bases, and 11 bases lay in between. This CDR3 reads CASSVVGDGETQYF. The CDR3 bases are TGTGCCAGCAGCGTAGTCGGGGACGGGGAGACCCAGTACTTC.

This chain connects TRBV9 to TRBJ2-3; 7 nucleotides match TRBD1. CDR1 and CDR2 from the germline V gene are SGDLS and YYNGEE. V gave up 3 bases and J gave up 10 bases; unmatched junction bases: 14. This CDR3 is built from 15 residues. CDR3 in DNA: TGTGCCAGCAGCGGAAAAACAGGGGTTCAGCCCGCGCAGTATTTT. Amino acid sequence: CASSGKTGVQPAQYF.

The chain is built from TRBV6-1 and TRBJ1-3, with D possibly being TRBD1 (5 bases). V dropped 7 bases and J dropped 3 bases, with 16 bases sitting between them. This CDR3 has 15 amino acids. CDR1 is MNHNS and CDR2 is SASEGT in the germline V gene. The CDR3 protein is CASNIGGGNGNTIYF. CDR3 DNA: TGTGCCAGCAATATTGGCGGGGGTAATGGAAACACCATATATTTT.

With respect to this clone: This sample also contains other DNA sequences that code for the same CDR3. The chain has TRBV7-2 and TRBJ2-5; 8 bases line up with TRBD2. The CDR3 sequence is 15 residues long. CDR1 and CDR2 (germline): SGHTA, FQGNSA. Trimming cost V 1 base and J 5 bases; bases outside gene matches: 6. CDR3 bases: TGTGCCAGCAGCTTAGTACAGGGACTAGGGGAGACCCAGTACTTC. Translation gives CASSLVQGLGETQYF.